This T cell receptor (beta chain) is drawn from a study of cytomegalovirus exposure and HLA in healthy donors. Study findings and constraints: In vitro assays verified that three CMV-associated chains recognized CMV antigens specifically. Later on, an analysis showed TCR association rates differing by HLA locus, with DRB1 the most and HLA-C the fewest.

With V trimmed by 3 bases and J by 1 base, 1 base remained unmatched. Germline CDR1 and CDR2: SGHNT and YENEEA. The CDR3 runs 16 residues. Concerning this clone itself: Its matching antigen is unknown.

The PCR ran on 60 Vbeta and 13 Jbeta primers. Produced via immunoSEQ multiplex PCR; TCRdb's table is partial and in-frame only. The sample includes 120,000 to 150,000 clones, 73% of them seen just once. The sequence derives from a woman aged 18 to 35 in good health and CMV-seronegative. V is TRBV11-3 and J is TRBJ1-4, with 11 positions matching TRBD1. Specimen: PBMCs. This chain's CDR3 is CASSFGTGGTNEKLFF. The DNA of the CDR3 is TGTGCCAGCAGCTTCGGGACAGGGGGAACTAATGAAAAACTGTTTTTT.